The next 32 T cell receptor beta chains were all read from a single sample in a study of chemoradiotherapy in HPV16-positive cancers. Repertoires were generated with immunoSEQ multiplex PCR, while TCRdb's copy carries only in-frame clones and drops some. The repertoire holds more than 20,000 clones, with roughly 90% as singletons. Sequenced here: blood, sampled from a patient who underwent chemoradiotherapy. Receptors were obtained from a human donor with HPV-associated anogenital cancer.

This clone showed up just once. This chain joins TRBV2 and TRBJ2-4; 8 bases line up with TRBD2. The length of the CDR3 is 13 residues. Trimming cost V 2 bases and J 7 bases; bases outside gene matches: 1. CDR1 and CDR2 (germline): SNHLY, FYNNEI. The CDR3 sequence is CASSETGGNIQYF. CDR3 bases: TGTGCCAGCAGTGAAACGGGGGGGAACATTCAGTACTTC.

This clone was counted only a few times. This chain joins TRBV5-6 and TRBJ1-2; TRBD1 is a possible D gene (5 bases). V was pared by 0 bases and J by 7 bases, with 10 bases between. Germline V gene sequence: CDR1 SGHDT, CDR2 YYEEEE. The CDR3 is made up of 13 amino acids. In DNA, the CDR3 is TGTGCCAGCAGCTTGGCGGGACCGTCTGGCTACACCTTC. Its translation is CASSLAGPSGYTF.

This chain links TRBV7-6 with TRBJ2-2, with D possibly TRBD2 on 5 matching bases. Germline CDR1 SGHVS, CDR2 FNYEAQ. V gave up 2 bases and J gave up 2 bases, with 15 bases separating them. The CDR3 spans 17 residues. The DNA of the CDR3 is TGTGCCAGCAGCTTATATGGACCGGGGTTCAACACCGGGGAGCTGTTTTTT. Protein sequence: CASSLYGPGFNTGELFF.

The CDR3 nucleotides are TGTGCCAGCAGCTTCATTTTAGGGGAAATTGAAAAACTGTTTTTT. Translated: CASSFILGEIEKLFF. V and J are TRBV7-9 and TRBJ1-4, with D possibly being TRBD1 (5 bases). This CDR3 contains 15 residues. CDR1 and CDR2 (germline): SEHNR, FQNEAQ (reference sequence). With 3 bases removed from V and 7 bases from J, the gap between germline ends came to 15 bases.

V and J are TRBV19 and TRBJ1-2; D uncertain. From germline, CDR1 is LNHDA and CDR2 SQIVND (reference sequence). The V end was cut by 0 bases, the J end by 3 bases, with 2 bases between. The CDR3 length is 12 residues. CDR3 nucleotide sequence: TGTGCCAGTAGTATAGAGGACTATGGCTACACCTTC. It specifies CASSIEDYGYTF.

The CDR3 reads CASSPRTGKDEQYF. CDR3 sequence (DNA): TGTGCCAGCAGCCCCCGGACAGGGAAGGACGAGCAGTACTTC. The genes are TRBV27 and TRBJ2-7; TRBD1 agrees at 8 bases. The CDR3 sequence is 14 residues long. Germline CDR1 is MNHEY and CDR2 is SMNVEV (reference sequence). Trimming cost V 6 bases and J 5 bases; bases outside gene matches: 9.

V is TRBV18 and J is TRBJ2-2, with D unclear. Germline CDR1 is KGHSH and CDR2 is LQKENI. CDR3 length: 13 amino acids. Trimming left V 1 base short and J 3 bases short, with 3 bases between. CDR3 nucleotides: TGTGCCAGCTCACCACAGGACACCGGGGAGCTGTTTTTT. Encoded protein: CASSPQDTGELFF.

A note on this clone: Germline is not matched at one junction end, which may reflect a read error. The gene calls are TRBV7-3 and TRBJ2-5, with D possibly matching TRBD1 (5 bases). Germline assignment: CDR1 SGHTA and CDR2 FQGTGA. The CDR3 spans 14 residues. In nucleotides, the CDR3 is TGTGCCAGCAGCCTAACAGGATTTCAAGAGACCCAGTACTTC. Translated, it gives CASSLTGFQETQYF.

The CDR3 DNA reads as TGCAGCGTCGAGGGGGGGCAGGGTGGCTCCTACGAGCAGTACTTC. The encoded protein is CSVEGGQGGSYEQYF. The rearrangement links TRBV29-1 to TRBJ2-7, with TRBD2 as a possible D gene (7 bases). Trimming removed 6 bases at V and 0 bases at J, with 18 bases between. This CDR3 contains 15 residues. Per germline, CDR1 SQVTM and CDR2 ANQGSEA.

The chain joins TRBV9 to TRBJ1-1, with 9 bases identical to TRBD1. V dropped 3 bases and J dropped 3; count of bases not matched to a gene: 0. The germline gives CDR1 SGDLS, CDR2 YYNGEE. The CDR3 length is 13 residues. The chain's CDR3 is CASSGTGDTEAFF. The CDR3, as DNA: TGTGCCAGCAGCGGGACAGGGGACACTGAAGCTTTCTTT.

This chain links TRBV5-1 with TRBJ1-1; 7 bases line up with TRBD1. The CDR3 extends over 14 amino acids. V lost 5 bases and J lost 3; bases outside the gene matches: 7. Per the germline V gene, CDR1 is SGHRS and CDR2 is YFSETQ. The CDR3 sequence is CASRVGQRYTEAFF. In DNA, the CDR3 is TGCGCCAGCAGGGTGGGACAGCGATACACTGAAGCTTTCTTT.

The gene calls are TRBV7-9 and TRBJ1-5, with D perhaps TRBD1 (5 bases). The V gene lost 5 bases and the J gene lost 6 bases, with 14 bases spanning the gap. This CDR3 comprises 14 residues. Germline assignment: CDR1 SEHNR and CDR2 FQNEAQ (reference sequence). The CDR3 here is CASSLDSGSQPQHF. Written as DNA, the CDR3 is TGTGCCAGCAGCCTTGACAGTGGTTCTCAGCCCCAGCATTTT.

The chain links TRBV28 to TRBJ2-4; D is undetermined. Germline loops: CDR1 MDHEN, CDR2 SYDVKM. Between the trimmed V and J ends, which lost 6 bases and 0 bases, there was a span of 12 bases. This CDR3 region has 15 residues. The CDR3 DNA is TGTGCCAGCAGGTCGGTTACGCTAGCCAAAAACATTCAGTACTTC. This sequence encodes CASRSVTLAKNIQYF.

Only one count was recorded for this clone. The chain joins TRBV6-5 to TRBJ2-3; the match to TRBD2 covers 11 bases. Trimming at V came to 6 bases and at J to 3 bases, leaving 5 bases not matched to a gene. The germline V gene has CDR1 MNHEY and CDR2 SVGAGI. The CDR3 extends over 15 amino acids. The CDR3 DNA is TGTGCCAGCAGCCTCGGGACTAGCGGTACAGATACGCAGTATTTT. It encodes CASSLGTSGTDTQYF.

V and J are TRBV7-6 and TRBJ2-3; the D is unclear. From germline, CDR1 is SGHVS and CDR2 FNYEAQ. This CDR3 spans 15 amino acids. Trimming took 3 bases from V and 5 from J, leaving 15 bases between them. CDR3 coding DNA: TGTGCCAGCAGCTTCAGGTCAGAATCCAGAGATACGCAGTATTTT. It codes for CASSFRSESRDTQYF.

The J gene is TRBJ1-1, the V gene TRBV15; TRBD1 matches 7 bases. V shed 4 bases and J 3 bases; nucleotides not matched to a gene: 5. CDR3 length: 14 residues. CDR1 is LNHNV, CDR2 YYDKDF, per germline (reference sequence). CDR3 sequence (DNA): TGTGCCACCAGCACCGGACAGGATTACACTGAAGCTTTCTTT. Its translation is CATSTGQDYTEAFF.

This chain connects TRBV23-1 to TRBJ1-2, with a tentative D call TRBD1 (5 bases). TRBV23-1 is an open reading frame whose function is uncertain. CDR3 length: 13 residues. V was trimmed by 3 bases and J by 4 bases, leaving 9 bases between them. The CDR3 region is CASSHQGGYGYTF. Written as DNA, the CDR3 is TGCGCCAGCAGTCATCAGGGTGGCTATGGCTACACCTTC.

The rearrangement uses TRBV11-2 and TRBJ2-7; the D gene is possibly TRBD1 (6 bases). CDR3 length: 14 residues. Germline loops: CDR1 SGHAT, CDR2 FQNNGV. V was clipped by 3 bases and J by 3 bases, with 12 bases between them. Here the CDR3 DNA reads TGTGCCAGCAGCTTGGGCCAGGGGATCTACGAGCAGTACTTC. Its translation is CASSLGQGIYEQYF.

The rearrangement joins TRBV25-1 to TRBJ2-3; TRBD1 matches at 10 bases. CDR1 and CDR2 (germline): MGHDK, SYGVNS. V dropped 4 bases and J dropped 6; count of bases not matched to a gene: 1. The CDR3 runs to 13 residues. For the CDR3, the DNA is TGTGCCAGCAGTGTGGACAGGGGGGATACGCAGTATTTT. This translates into CASSVDRGDTQYF.

J is TRBJ1-2 and V is TRBV19; maybe TRBD1 (6 bases). CDR3 length: 14 residues. V was clipped by 6 bases and J by 8 bases, with 19 bases between them. CDR1 and CDR2 (germline): LNHDA, SQIVND (reference sequence). CDR3 DNA sequence: TGTGCCAGTAGCGCTTCTGGGGGGCGAGAAGGCTACACCTTC. Translation: CASSASGGREGYTF.

The chain employs TRBV6-1 and TRBJ2-2; tentatively, D is TRBD1 or TRBD2 (7 bases each). The V end was cut by 8 bases, the J end by 9 bases, with 19 bases between. The CDR3 runs 14 residues. CDR1 is MNHNS, CDR2 SASEGT, per germline. The CDR3 DNA sequence: TGTGCCAGCGACGTGGGGGGGACAGTAAGGGAGCTGTTTTTT. Amino acids: CASDVGGTVRELFF.

This chain uses TRBV27 with TRBJ2-1; 14 nucleotides line up with TRBD2. V dropped 4 bases and J dropped 8; count of bases not matched to a gene: 7. This CDR3 contains 16 residues. Germline values: CDR1 MNHEY, CDR2 SMNVEV (reference sequence). The CDR3 nucleotides are TGTGCCAGCAGTTGGTCGACTAGCGGGAGGGCCGATGAGCAGTTCTTC. Translating gives CASSWSTSGRADEQFF.

The chain carries TRBV28 and TRBJ1-2; D gene unclear. CDR3 length: 15 residues. Trimming removed 5 bases from V and 8 bases from J, with 21 bases in between. Per germline, CDR1 MDHEN and CDR2 SYDVKM. The CDR3 loop reads CASSHSWGPLGGYTF. The CDR3 region has the DNA TGTGCCAGCAGTCACTCATGGGGTCCCCTGGGGGGCTACACCTTC.

J is TRBJ2-1 and V is TRBV7-3, with no clear D. Trimming removed 1 base at V and 5 bases at J, with 6 bases between. The CDR3 contains 13 residues. Germline V CDR1 and CDR2: SGHTA, FQGTGA. The CDR3: CASSLKYNNEQFF. The CDR3 nucleotides read TGTGCCAGCAGCTTAAAGTACAACAATGAGCAGTTCTTC.

V is TRBV7-2 and J is TRBJ2-4; TRBD1 matches at 12 bases. The CDR3 totals 17 residues. V shed 1 base and J 1 base; nucleotides not matched to a gene: 2. Germline V gene sequence: CDR1 SGHTA, CDR2 FQGNSA. CDR3 loop: CASSLVGTGGAKNIQYF. CDR3 nucleotide sequence: TGTGCCAGCAGCTTAGTAGGGACAGGGGGCGCCAAAAACATTCAGTACTTC.

The CDR3 DNA reads TGTGCCAGCAGCTTCGGGGGTGGCGGTGAGACCCAGTACTTC. Protein: CASSFGGGGETQYF. The chain is built from TRBV7-2 and TRBJ2-5, with D perhaps TRBD2 (6 bases). V shed 3 bases and J shed 5 bases, with 13 bases lying between them. This CDR3 region has 14 residues. Germline V gives CDR1 SGHTA, CDR2 FQGNSA.

The V gene is TRBV7-2, the J gene TRBJ2-2, with a possible D match to TRBD1 (5 bases). Germline V lookup: CDR1 SGHTA, CDR2 FQGNSA. Trimming left V 5 bases short and J 6 bases short, with 16 bases between. This CDR3 has 15 amino acids. This CDR3 is CASSPSLTVAGELFF. The CDR3 DNA is TGTGCCAGCAGCCCCAGCCTGACAGTAGCCGGGGAGCTGTTTTTT.

The rearrangement joins TRBV11-3 to TRBJ2-2; 9 bases match TRBD1. The CDR3 has 16 residues. The V gene end was trimmed by 2 bases and the J gene end by 4 bases; junction bases not matched to a gene: 5. CDR1 is SGHNT and CDR2 is YENEEA in the germline V gene. The CDR3 loop is CASSLTGGIGTGELFF. CDR3 in DNA: TGTGCCAGCAGCTTAACAGGGGGCATCGGCACCGGGGAGCTGTTTTTT. Variable domain in full (rest from reference TRBV11-3 and TRBJ2-2): EAGVVQSPRYKIIEKKQPVAFWCNPISGHNTLYWYLQNLGQGPELLIRYENEEAVDDSQLPKDRFSAERLKGVDSTLKIQPAELGDSAVYLCASSLTGGIGTGELFFGEGSRLTVL.

The V gene is TRBV11-3, the J gene TRBJ2-2; D gene ambiguous. CDR1 is SGHNT, CDR2 YENEEA, per germline. The V end lost 1 base, the J end lost 4 bases, and 10 bases lay between the germline ends. The CDR3 extends over 15 amino acids. The CDR3 sequence is CASSLALGSTGELFF. For the CDR3, the DNA is TGTGCCAGCAGCTTAGCTCTGGGAAGCACCGGGGAGCTGTTTTTT.

V and J are TRBV5-1 and TRBJ2-5; TRBD2 matches 10 bases. Germline V lookup: CDR1 SGHRS, CDR2 YFSETQ. The CDR3 runs to 14 residues. Trimming took 2 bases from V and 5 from J; bases not matched to a gene: 3. CDR3 nucleotides: TGCGCCAGCAGCTTAGGGACTAGCGAGGAGACCCAGTACTTC. This sequence encodes CASSLGTSEETQYF.

V and J are TRBV2 and TRBJ2-1; TRBD2 agrees at 10 bases. The CDR3 covers 15 residues. Germline CDR1 and CDR2: SNHLY and FYNNEI. The V and J ends lost 7 bases and 8 bases, in that order; junction bases with no gene match: 11. The CDR3 bases are TGTGCCAGCAAGAGTAGCGGGGGGTGGGCACATGAGCAGTTCTTC. The encoded protein is CASKSSGGWAHEQFF. Supplemented by reference TRBV2 and TRBJ2-1, the full variable domain reads EPEVTQTPSHQVTQMGQEVILRCVPISNHLYFYWYRQILGQKVEFLVSFYNNEISEKSEIFDDQFSVERPDGSNFTLKIRSTKLEDSAMYFCASKSSGGWAHEQFFGPGTRLTVL.

The chain couples TRBV15 to TRBJ2-5, with 10 bases matching TRBD1. The V segment lost 3 bases and the J segment 1 base; nucleotides outside the gene matches: 8. The germline V gene encodes CDR1 LNHNV and CDR2 YYDKDF (reference sequence). This CDR3 has 17 residues. DNA for the CDR3: TGTGCCACCAGCAGCCCGACAGGGGGCGCCCTCCAAGAGACCCAGTACTTC. Encoded protein: CATSSPTGGALQETQYF.